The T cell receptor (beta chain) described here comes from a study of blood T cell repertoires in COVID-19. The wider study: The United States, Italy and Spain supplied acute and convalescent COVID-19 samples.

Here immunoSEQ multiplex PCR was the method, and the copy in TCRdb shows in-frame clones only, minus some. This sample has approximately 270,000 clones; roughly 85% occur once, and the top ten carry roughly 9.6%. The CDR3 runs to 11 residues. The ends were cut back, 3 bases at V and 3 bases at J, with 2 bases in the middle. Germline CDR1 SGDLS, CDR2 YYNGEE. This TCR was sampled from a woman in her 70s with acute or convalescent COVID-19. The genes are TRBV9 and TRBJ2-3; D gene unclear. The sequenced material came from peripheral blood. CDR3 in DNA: TGTGCCAGCAGCGCGACAGATACGCAGTATTTT. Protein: CASSATDTQYF.